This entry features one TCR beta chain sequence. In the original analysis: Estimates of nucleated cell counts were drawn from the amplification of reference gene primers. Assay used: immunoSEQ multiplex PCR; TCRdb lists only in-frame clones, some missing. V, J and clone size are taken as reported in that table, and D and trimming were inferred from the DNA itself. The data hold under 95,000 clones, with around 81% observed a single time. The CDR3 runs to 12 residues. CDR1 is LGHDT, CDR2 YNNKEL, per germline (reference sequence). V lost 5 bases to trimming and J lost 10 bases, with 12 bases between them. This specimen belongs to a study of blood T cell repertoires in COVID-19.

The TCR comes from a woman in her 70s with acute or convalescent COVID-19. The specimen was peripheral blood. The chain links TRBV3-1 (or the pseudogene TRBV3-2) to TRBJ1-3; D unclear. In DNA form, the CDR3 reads TGTGCCAGCAGCTCGGGCCCGGGGACCATATATTTT. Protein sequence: CASSSGPGTIYF.